This T cell receptor beta chain stems from a study of blood T cell repertoires in COVID-19. Study in general: COVID-19 samples, acute and convalescent, were from the United States, Italy and Spain. T cells, B-cell-depleted T cells, or PBMCs provided the cDNA or gDNA that served as material.

Method: immunoSEQ multiplex PCR; TCRdb's copy keeps in-frame clones and lacks some. This sample has 150,000 to 200,000 clones, with around 72% found just once. CDR1 SGHTS and CDR2 YDEGEE come from the germline V gene. V lost 4 bases, J lost 1 base, and 17 bases lay in between. The CDR3 has 16 residues. The sample holds a few counts of this clone. The V call is TRBV5-8, the J call TRBJ2-5; TRBD2 is a possible D gene (5 bases). The sequencing sample was made of peripheral blood. The source of this sequence is a woman at least 80 years old with acute or convalescent COVID-19. The CDR3 region is CASSPEVGGPQETQYF. CDR3 DNA sequence: TGTGCCAGCAGCCCGGAGGTTGGCGGACCCCAAGAGACCCAGTACTTC.